Below are 24 T cell receptor beta chains sequenced from a single sample in a study of blood T cell repertoires in COVID-19. Produced via immunoSEQ multiplex PCR; TCRdb's table is partial and in-frame only. The sample contains roughly 300,000 clones, roughly 90% of which appear only once. Sequences were obtained from PBMCs or T cells enriched from blood (not recorded which). All receptors come from a woman in her 30s who had recovered from COVID-19.

The chain joins TRBV5-4 to TRBJ2-2; no definite D call. Germline values: CDR1 SGHNT, CDR2 YYREEE (reference sequence). CDR3 size: 15 residues. Between the trimmed V and J ends, which lost 0 bases and 5 bases, there was a span of 11 bases. The CDR3 reads CASSLGQAGTGELFF. CDR3 nucleotides: TGTGCCAGCAGCTTGGGCCAGGCTGGTACCGGGGAGCTGTTTTTT.

This chain connects TRBV6-5 to TRBJ2-7; D call uncertain. Germline CDR1 and CDR2: MNHEY and SVGAGI. The CDR3 is made up of 15 amino acids. Trimming cost V 10 bases and J 6 bases, with 25 bases left between them. CDR3 region: CATALEPPALPEQYF. The CDR3, as DNA: TGTGCCACCGCACTTGAGCCGCCTGCCCTCCCCGAGCAGTACTTC.

This chain connects TRBV7-2 to TRBJ2-7; D is ambiguous. The ends were cut back, 1 base at V and 4 bases at J, with 5 bases in the middle. The CDR3 consists of 12 residues. Germline V gene sequence: CDR1 SGHTA, CDR2 FQGNSA. CDR3 DNA sequence: TGTGCCAGCAGCTTAGTTCATTACGAGCAGTACTTC. Its translation: CASSLVHYEQYF. Full variable domain (remainder filled in from reference TRBV7-2 and TRBJ2-7): GAGVSQSPSNKVTEKGKDVELRCDPISGHTALYWYRQSLGQGLEFLIYFQGNSAPDKSGLPSDRFSAERTGGSVSTLTIQRTQQEDSAVYLCASSLVHYEQYFGPGTRLTVT.

The chain recombines TRBV6-1 with TRBJ1-1; D gene uncertain. V was clipped by 3 bases and J by 1 base, with 12 bases between them. CDR1 and CDR2 from the germline V gene are MNHNS and SASEGT. This CDR3 comprises 15 residues. CDR3 amino acids: CASSEVINKNTEAFF. CDR3 bases: TGTGCCAGCAGTGAGGTGATTAACAAGAACACTGAAGCTTTCTTT.

V is TRBV23-1 and J is TRBJ1-3; possibly TRBD1 for D (6 bases). TRBV23-1 is filed as an ORF, its function uncertain. The CDR3 length is 16 residues. The germline V and J ends were trimmed by 4 bases and 0 bases, with 13 bases remaining between them. Here the CDR3 DNA reads TGCGCCAGCAGTCCGGGGACACCGAGCTCTGGAAACACCATATATTTT. Encoded protein: CASSPGTPSSGNTIYF.

J is TRBJ2-7 and V is TRBV5-5; no clear D. V gave up 0 bases and J gave up 5 bases, with 12 bases separating them. The CDR3 runs to 14 residues. Germline CDR1 and CDR2: SGHKS and YYEKEE (reference sequence). The CDR3 sequence: CASSLAFRSDEQYF. Here the CDR3 DNA reads TGTGCCAGCAGCTTGGCGTTTCGGAGCGACGAGCAGTACTTC.

The V and J genes are TRBV6-5 and TRBJ2-1, with 9 nucleotides matching TRBD1. The V segment lost 10 bases and the J segment 4 bases; nucleotides outside the gene matches: 8. The CDR3 runs to 14 residues. In germline, CDR1 is MNHEY, CDR2 SVGAGI. The CDR3 spells CATSTGGLYNEQFF. The CDR3 bases are TGTGCCACATCGACAGGGGGGTTGTACAATGAGCAGTTCTTC.

This chain joins TRBV27 and TRBJ2-1; perhaps TRBD2 as D (5 bases). CDR1 is MNHEY and CDR2 is SMNVEV in the germline V gene (reference sequence). V lost 5 bases and J lost 4, with 15 bases in between. The CDR3 covers 15 residues. The CDR3 nucleotides are TGTGCCAGCAGTCCCGACGAACGGGGATACAATGAGCAGTTCTTC. This sequence encodes CASSPDERGYNEQFF.

The J gene is TRBJ1-1, the V gene TRBV11-3; the match to TRBD1 covers 7 bases. V was clipped by 5 bases and J by 3 bases; unmatched bases: 6. The CDR3 length is 14 residues. Germline loops: CDR1 SGHNT, CDR2 YENEEA. CDR3 in DNA: TGTGCCAGCAGCCATCCCACAGGGGACACTGAAGCTTTCTTT. It encodes CASSHPTGDTEAFF.

V and J are TRBV5-4 and TRBJ2-7; 7 bases agree with TRBD1. V shed 0 bases and J 3 bases; nucleotides not matched to a gene: 3. CDR1 is SGHNT, CDR2 YYREEE, per germline (reference sequence). The CDR3 extends over 14 amino acids. This CDR3 reads CASSLGQGNYEQYF. The CDR3 DNA reads TGTGCCAGCAGCTTGGGACAGGGTAACTACGAGCAGTACTTC.

V usage is TRBV5-1 and J usage is TRBJ2-1, with 10 bases matching TRBD1. J was trimmed by 9 bases and V by 2 bases; bases with no gene match: 11. Germline V gene data show CDR1 as SGHRS and CDR2 as YFSETQ. The CDR3 is made up of 16 amino acids. The DNA for the CDR3 is TGCGCCAGCAGCTTCGGACCCGGGACAGGGGACCCTGAGCAGTTCTTC. Translating it yields CASSFGPGTGDPEQFF.

The J gene is TRBJ1-1, the V gene TRBV4-2; 8 nucleotides line up with TRBD1. V dropped 5 bases and J dropped 1; count of bases not matched to a gene: 3. Germline lookup yields CDR1 LGHNA and CDR2 YNFKEQ. CDR3 length equals 14 residues. CDR3 region: CASSFGQGNTEAFF. CDR3 coding DNA: TGTGCCAGCAGCTTTGGACAGGGGAACACTGAAGCTTTCTTT.

The chain has TRBV19 and TRBJ1-2; a weak D match, TRBD1 (5 bases). V was cut by 4 bases and J by 4 bases, with 10 bases left in between. Germline CDR1 is LNHDA and CDR2 is SQIVND (reference sequence). There are 13 residues in the CDR3. This CDR3 reads CASSNQGSYGYTF. The CDR3 DNA is TGTGCCAGTAGTAATCAGGGAAGCTATGGCTACACCTTC.

This rearrangement joins TRBV20-1 to TRBJ1-2; 7 bases align to TRBD1. Germline CDR1 is DFQATT and CDR2 is SNEGSKA (reference sequence). The V and J ends lost 8 bases and 8 bases, in that order; junction bases with no gene match: 8. The CDR3 contains 11 residues. The CDR3 sequence: CSTTGTEGYTF. The CDR3 DNA is TGCAGTACCACCGGGACAGAAGGCTACACCTTC.

The table lists this clone with a count of one. The V call is TRBV12-3 or TRBV12-4, the J call TRBJ1-6; TRBD1 matches 7 bases. The CDR3 has 13 amino acids. After removal of 5 bases from V and 10 bases from J, the junction contained 5 bases not matched to a gene. The CDR3, as DNA: TGTGCCAGCAGTACAGGGGTGGAATCACCCCTCCACTTT. It encodes CASSTGVESPLHF.

The rearrangement uses TRBV5-4 and TRBJ1-2, with TRBD1 matching over 10 bases. The V gene's germline CDR1 is SGHNT and CDR2 YYREEE (reference sequence). The junction had 2 bases not matched to a gene; V was cut back by 3 bases and J by 6 bases. The CDR3 is made up of 13 amino acids. The CDR3 nucleotides read TGTGCCAGCAGCTCAGGGACAGGGGATGGCTACACCTTC. Translation gives CASSSGTGDGYTF. Complete variable domain (other parts from reference TRBV5-4 and TRBJ1-2): ETGVTQSPTHLIKTRGQQVTLRCSSQSGHNTVSWYQQALGQGPQFIFQYYREEENGRGNFPPRFSGLQFPNYSSELNVNALELDDSALYLCASSSGTGDGYTFGSGTRLTVV.

The chain links TRBV2 to TRBJ2-7; possibly TRBD2 for D (5 bases). Per germline, CDR1 SNHLY and CDR2 FYNNEI. The ends were cut back, 7 bases at V and 0 bases at J, with 10 bases in the middle. The CDR3 runs to 13 residues. The CDR3 protein is CASNLDYSYEQYF. DNA of the CDR3: TGTGCCAGCAATTTAGACTACTCCTACGAGCAGTACTTC. Full variable domain (missing parts from reference TRBV2 and TRBJ2-7): EPEVTQTPSHQVTQMGQEVILRCVPISNHLYFYWYRQILGQKVEFLVSFYNNEISEKSEIFDDQFSVERPDGSNFTLKIRSTKLEDSAMYFCASNLDYSYEQYFGPGTRLTVT.

This chain connects TRBV12-3 or TRBV12-4 to TRBJ2-7; 8 bases match TRBD1. Losses at the gene ends were 5 bases for V and 11 bases for J; bases not matched to a gene: 8. The CDR3 consists of 12 residues. CDR3 DNA: TGTGCCAGCAGTGCGCAGGGGGCAAAGGAGTACTTC. Translated: CASSAQGAKEYF.

The V call is TRBV19, the J call TRBJ2-3; 11 bases align to TRBD2. The V gene end was trimmed by 3 bases and the J gene end by 1 base; junction bases not matched to a gene: 3. Per the germline V gene, CDR1 is LNHDA and CDR2 is SQIVND (reference sequence). This CDR3 is 16 amino acids long. The CDR3 DNA reads as TGTGCCAGTAGTATCATGACTAGCGGGGGCACAGATACGCAGTATTTT. Translated, it gives CASSIMTSGGTDTQYF.

The V gene is TRBV20-1, the J gene TRBJ1-1; perhaps TRBD1 as D (5 bases). The germline V gene encodes CDR1 DFQATT and CDR2 SNEGSKA (reference sequence). The CDR3 loop spans 14 amino acids. V was shortened by 3 bases and J by 4 bases, with 15 bases between the two germline ends. In DNA form, the CDR3 reads TGCAGTGCTAGTCCCCTGGGAGGGACCACTGAAGCTTTCTTT. Its translation: CSASPLGGTTEAFF.

This clone was counted a few times. The V and J genes are TRBV7-2 and TRBJ2-7, with 12 bases aligning to TRBD2. J gave up 2 bases and V 5 bases, and 7 bases lay outside the gene matches. Germline V gene sequence: CDR1 SGHTA, CDR2 FQGNSA. This CDR3 has 16 residues. The CDR3, as DNA: TGTGCCAGCAGCCGTAGCGGACTAGCGGGGCCCTACGAGCAGTACTTC. Amino acids: CASSRSGLAGPYEQYF.

The gene calls are TRBV7-2 and TRBJ1-1; D is ambiguous. The CDR3 sequence is 14 residues long. CDR1 is SGHTA, CDR2 FQGNSA, per germline. Trimming took off 2 bases at V and 2 bases at J, with 9 bases between the two ends. Written as DNA, the CDR3 is TGTGCCAGCAGCTTATCGGGGATTAACACTGAAGCTTTCTTT. It codes for CASSLSGINTEAFF.

This clone was observed a single time. The chain carries TRBV7-8 and TRBJ1-2; weak D call: TRBD1 (5 bases). V lost 1 base and J lost 7, with 10 bases in between. The CDR3 is 13 amino acids. CDR1 SGHVS and CDR2 FQNEAQ come from the germline V gene. CDR3 protein: CASSLGREGGYTF. CDR3 nucleotides: TGTGCCAGCAGCTTAGGCAGGGAGGGTGGCTACACCTTC.

The rearrangement uses TRBV4-2 and TRBJ2-1, with TRBD2 identical over 10 bases. Unmatched junction bases numbered 7, after V lost 4 bases and J lost 4 bases. Germline CDR1 is LGHNA and CDR2 is YNFKEQ. The CDR3 loop spans 16 amino acids. The CDR3, as DNA: TGTGCCAGCAGCCCTGAGTCTAGCGGGGGATACAATGAGCAGTTCTTC. It codes for CASSPESSGGYNEQFF.